Below, 26 T cell receptor beta chains from the same sample are listed, as sequenced in a study of CXCR3-negative and CXCR3-positive naive CD8 T cells. Study-wide results and caveats: CXCR3-positive naive cells had TRB CDR3s that were more hydrophobic than CXCR3-negative naive cells had.

UMI-labeled 5' RACE TRB cDNA libraries were prepared from the cells. TCRdb reprocessed the 5' RACE reads and reports one entry per CDR3 protein, with no DNA. This sample's table has approximately 88,000 distinct CDR3 sequences. The antigens these receptors bind are not known. The specimen sequenced was naive CXCR3+ CD8+ T cells from blood. Subset: CD45RO-CCR7+CD27+CD95- naive CD8+ T cells expressing CXCR3 (TNR3+). The receptors shown here come from a human donor in good health. Some clones in this sample may be carry-over from other donors' samples.

V and J are TRBV29-1 and TRBJ2-3; TCRdb's D call, TRBD1, is unchecked because there is no DNA. The CDR3 has 12 residues. Germline assignment: CDR1 SQVTM and CDR2 ANQGSEA. Here the CDR3 reads CSVLGHTDTQYF.

V gene TRBV15 combines with J gene TRBJ2-1; the TRBD2 assignment by TCRdb is unverifiable without DNA. This CDR3 has 15 amino acids. Germline V lookup: CDR1 LNHNV, CDR2 YYDKDF (reference sequence). This CDR3 is CATSKEAGPYNEQFF.

The V gene is TRBV7-9, the J gene TRBJ1-1; the D gene TCRdb calls, TRBD1, cannot be checked with no DNA. Per germline, CDR1 SEHNR and CDR2 FQNEAQ (reference sequence). The CDR3 has 16 residues. CDR3: CASSWSGTGRNTEAFF.

Here the CDR3 reads CSASQDSLYEQYF. The J gene is TRBJ2-7, the V gene TRBV20-1; no DNA is available, so the TRBD1 call from TCRdb remains unchecked. Germline V gives CDR1 DFQATT, CDR2 SNEGSKA (reference sequence). The CDR3 spans 13 residues.

The chain recombines TRBV5-1 with TRBJ2-1. CDR1 SGHRS and CDR2 YFSETQ come from the germline V gene. CDR3 length: 15 residues. CDR3 region: CASSIRQGSYNEQFF. Drawing the rest from reference TRBV5-1 and TRBJ2-1, the complete variable domain is KAGVTQTPRYLIKTRGQQVTLSCSPISGHRSVSWYQQTPGQGLQFLFEYFSETQRNKGNFPGRFSGRQFSNSRSEMNVSTLELGDSALYLCASSIRQGSYNEQFFGPGTRLTVL.

This chain connects TRBV3-1 to TRBJ2-7. The CDR3 has 13 residues. Germline CDR1 is LGHDT and CDR2 is YNNKEL (reference sequence). This CDR3 is CASSQDAFYEQYF.

The chain joins TRBV6-2 or TRBV6-3 to TRBJ2-1; the D call from TCRdb, TRBD2, cannot be confirmed without DNA. This CDR3 spans 15 amino acids. Germline loops: CDR1 MNHEY, CDR2 SVGEGT. The CDR3 here is CASSYVGTSFNEQFF.

This chain connects TRBV4-1 to TRBJ2-1. The CDR3 contains 16 residues. Germline CDR1 MGHRA, CDR2 YSYEKL. CDR3 region: CASSQDPAGDYNEQFF.

The chain couples TRBV21-1 to TRBJ1-1; TCRdb returns TRBD1, unconfirmable since there is no DNA. TRBV21-1 has pseudogene status. The CDR3 extends over 13 amino acids. The CDR3 region is CASSGNRGAGAFF.

V usage is TRBV7-6 and J usage is TRBJ2-1; TCRdb indicates TRBD1, and absent DNA this call remains unverified. This CDR3 spans 18 amino acids. CDR1 and CDR2 (germline): SGHVS, FNYEAQ. CDR3 sequence reads: CASSHVLHRGSSYNEQFF. Complete variable domain (other parts from reference TRBV7-6 and TRBJ2-1): GAGVSQSPRYKVTKRGQDVALRCDPISGHVSLYWYRQALGQGPEFLTYFNYEAQQDKSGLPNDRFSAERPEGSISTLTIQRTEQRDSAMYRCASSHVLHRGSSYNEQFFGPGTRLTVL.

The chain uses TRBV7-9 and TRBJ2-2; TCRdb outputs TRBD1, but without DNA this stays unchecked. This CDR3 region has 15 residues. CDR1 and CDR2 (germline): SEHNR, FQNEAQ (reference sequence). CDR3 region: CASSPRTGDTGELFF. Together with reference TRBV7-9 and TRBJ2-2, the CDR3 gives the full variable domain: DTGVSQNPRHKITKRGQNVTFRCDPISEHNRLYWYRQTLGQGPEFLTYFQNEAQLEKSRLLSDRFSAERPKGSFSTLEIQRTEQGDSAMYLCASSPRTGDTGELFFGEGSRLTVL.

The CDR3 protein is CASSIDLSDSSLGANVLTF. V and J are TRBV19 and TRBJ2-6; the TCRdb D gene call, TRBD1, has no DNA to confirm it. This CDR3 has 19 amino acids. Germline V gene data show CDR1 as LNHDA and CDR2 as SQIVND (reference sequence).

This chain links TRBV19 with TRBJ1-3. The CDR3 spans 17 residues. Germline assignment: CDR1 LNHDA and CDR2 SQIVND (reference sequence). This CDR3 is CASSLDLGIHSGNTIYF.

This sequence joins TRBV28 and TRBJ2-2; TCRdb indicates TRBD2, and absent DNA this call remains unverified. Germline V CDR1 and CDR2: MDHEN, SYDVKM. The CDR3 has 18 residues. The CDR3 reads CASSPLGGLAGGTGELFF.

This chain uses TRBV7-9 with TRBJ2-7; as DNA is missing, the TRBD2 call by TCRdb cannot be tested. Germline CDR1 is SEHNR and CDR2 is FQNEAQ (reference sequence). The CDR3 length is 16 residues. This chain's CDR3 is CASSALTSGAFYEQYF. The whole variable domain, remainder taken from reference TRBV7-9 and TRBJ2-7, is DTGVSQNPRHKITKRGQNVTFRCDPISEHNRLYWYRQTLGQGPEFLTYFQNEAQLEKSRLLSDRFSAERPKGSFSTLEIQRTEQGDSAMYLCASSALTSGAFYEQYFGPGTRLTVT.

This rearrangement joins TRBV20-1 to TRBJ2-2; TCRdb outputs TRBD2, but without DNA this stays unchecked. Germline V gene lookup returns CDR1 DFQATT and CDR2 SNEGSKA (reference sequence). The CDR3 has 15 residues. The CDR3 reads CSARSGGADTGELFF.

The V call is TRBV15, the J call TRBJ2-1; absent DNA, TCRdb's TRBD2 call cannot be checked. CDR3 size: 17 residues. Germline assignment: CDR1 LNHNV and CDR2 YYDKDF (reference sequence). Here the CDR3 reads CATSPNPQAGPYNEQFF.

The genes are TRBV7-2 and TRBJ2-7; TCRdb picks TRBD1, but there is no DNA to check that call. In germline, CDR1 is SGHTA, CDR2 FQGNSA. CDR3 length: 14 amino acids. The CDR3 here is CASSPPGVFYEQYF.

The gene calls are TRBV6-2 or TRBV6-3 and TRBJ2-7; TCRdb's D gene call, TRBD1, goes unchecked for lack of DNA. CDR1 is MNHEY and CDR2 is SVGEGT in the germline V gene. The CDR3 has 14 residues. CDR3 region: CASLDRGRSYEQYF.

The chain uses TRBV6-5 and TRBJ1-1. The CDR3 has 18 residues. Germline loops: CDR1 MNHEY, CDR2 SVGAGI. This CDR3 is CASSLPDLGEVENTEAFF.

The genes are TRBV9 and TRBJ2-2; TCRdb's assignment of TRBD2 cannot be checked, as there is no DNA. Germline V gives CDR1 SGDLS, CDR2 YYNGEE. The CDR3 contains 13 residues. Here the CDR3 reads CASSQLGTGELFF. The full variable domain, completed using reference TRBV9 and TRBJ2-2, is DSGVTQTPKHLITATGQRVTLRCSPRSGDLSVYWYQQSLDQGLQFLIQYYNGEERAKGNILERFSAQQFPDLHSELNLSSLELGDSALYFCASSQLGTGELFFGEGSRLTVL.

V usage is TRBV29-1 and J usage is TRBJ2-3; TCRdb's D call, TRBD1, is unchecked because there is no DNA. Germline CDR1 SQVTM, CDR2 ANQGSEA. The CDR3 contains 15 residues. This CDR3 reads CSVVPTGGVPGTQYF.

V usage is TRBV4-3 and J usage is TRBJ2-3; TCRdb outputs TRBD2, but without DNA this stays unchecked. This CDR3 is 14 amino acids long. The germline V gene encodes CDR1 LGHNA and CDR2 YSLEER. The CDR3 here is CASSQGTLGDTQYF.

The chain couples TRBV29-1 to TRBJ1-1; TCRdb's D gene call, TRBD1, goes unchecked for lack of DNA. The CDR3 totals 14 residues. Germline V CDR1 and CDR2: SQVTM, ANQGSEA. CDR3 residues: CSVTGTGLETEAFF.

The genes are TRBV29-1 and TRBJ2-2; with no DNA, the TCRdb D assignment of TRBD1 cannot be verified. Germline V lookup: CDR1 SQVTM, CDR2 ANQGSEA. This CDR3 has 16 residues. The CDR3 sequence is CSVVPRGQTNTGELFF.

This chain connects TRBV5-5 to TRBJ2-1; with no DNA, the TCRdb D assignment of TRBD2 cannot be verified. Looked up from germline, CDR1 is SGHKS and CDR2 is YYEKEE (reference sequence). The length of the CDR3 is 18 residues. The CDR3 sequence is CASRHGGGTSPPYNEQFF.